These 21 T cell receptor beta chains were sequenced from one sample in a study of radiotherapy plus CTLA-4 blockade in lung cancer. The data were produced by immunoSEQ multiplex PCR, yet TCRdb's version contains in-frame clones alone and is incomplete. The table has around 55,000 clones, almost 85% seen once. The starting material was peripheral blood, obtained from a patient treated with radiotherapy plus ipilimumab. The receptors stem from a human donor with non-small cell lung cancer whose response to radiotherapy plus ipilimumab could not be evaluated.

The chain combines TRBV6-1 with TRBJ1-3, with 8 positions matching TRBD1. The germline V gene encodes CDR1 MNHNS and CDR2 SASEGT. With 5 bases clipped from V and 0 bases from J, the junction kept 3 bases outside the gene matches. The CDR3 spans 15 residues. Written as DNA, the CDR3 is TGTGCCAGCAGTAACGGACAGGGCTCTGGAAACACCATATATTTT. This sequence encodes CASSNGQGSGNTIYF.

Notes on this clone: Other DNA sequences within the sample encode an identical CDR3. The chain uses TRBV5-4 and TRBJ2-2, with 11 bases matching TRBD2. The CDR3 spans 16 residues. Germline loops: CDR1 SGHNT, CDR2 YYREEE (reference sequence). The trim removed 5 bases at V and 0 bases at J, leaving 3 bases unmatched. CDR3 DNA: TGTGCCAGCAGGGATAGCGGGGGGGCGAACACCGGGGAGCTGTTTTTT. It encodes CASRDSGGANTGELFF.

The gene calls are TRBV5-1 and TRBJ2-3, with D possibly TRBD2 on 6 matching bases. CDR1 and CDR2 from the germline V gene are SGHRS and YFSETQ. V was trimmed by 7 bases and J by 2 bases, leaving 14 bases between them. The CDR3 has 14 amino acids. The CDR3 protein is CASQNSGITDTQYF. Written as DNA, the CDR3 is TGCGCCAGCCAGAATAGCGGCATCACAGATACGCAGTATTTT.

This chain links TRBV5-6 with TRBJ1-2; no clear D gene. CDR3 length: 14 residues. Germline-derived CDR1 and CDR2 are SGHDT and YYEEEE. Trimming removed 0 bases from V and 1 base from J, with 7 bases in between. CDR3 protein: CASSLATRNYGYTF. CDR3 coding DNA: TGTGCCAGCAGCTTGGCCACACGTAACTATGGCTACACCTTC.

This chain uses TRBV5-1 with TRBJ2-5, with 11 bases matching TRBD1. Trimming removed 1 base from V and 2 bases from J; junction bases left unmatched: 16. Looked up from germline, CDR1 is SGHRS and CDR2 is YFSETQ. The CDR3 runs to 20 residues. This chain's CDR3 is CASSLFVGQGARRGQETQYF. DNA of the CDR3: TGCGCCAGCAGCTTGTTCGTAGGACAGGGGGCGCGGAGGGGACAAGAGACCCAGTACTTC.

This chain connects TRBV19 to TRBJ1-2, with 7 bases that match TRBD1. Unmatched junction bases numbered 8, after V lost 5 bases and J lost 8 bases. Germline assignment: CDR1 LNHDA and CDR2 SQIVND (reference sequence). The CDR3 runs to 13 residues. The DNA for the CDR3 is TGTGCCAGTAGTTTCCACCGGGACAGCGGCTACACCTTC. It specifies CASSFHRDSGYTF. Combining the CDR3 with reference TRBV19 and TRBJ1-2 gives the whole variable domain DGGITQSPKYLFRKEGQNVTLSCEQNLNHDAMYWYRQDPGQGLRLIYYSQIVNDFQKGDIAEGYSVSREKKESFPLTVTSAQKNPTAFYLCASSFHRDSGYTFGSGTRLTVV.

The CDR3 reads CASSFPVGGDGYTF. CDR3 in DNA: TGCGCCAGCAGTTTCCCTGTGGGGGGAGATGGCTACACCTTC. This chain joins TRBV5-1 and TRBJ1-2, with D maybe TRBD1 (5 bases). Trimming removed 5 bases at V and 6 bases at J, with 17 bases between. Germline loops: CDR1 SGHRS, CDR2 YFSETQ. The CDR3 runs 14 residues.

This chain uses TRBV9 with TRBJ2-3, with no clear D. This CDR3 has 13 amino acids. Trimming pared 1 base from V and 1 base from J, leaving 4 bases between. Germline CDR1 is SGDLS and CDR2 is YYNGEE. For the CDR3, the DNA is TGTGCCAGCAGCGTAAAGCGCACAGATACGCAGTATTTT. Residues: CASSVKRTDTQYF.

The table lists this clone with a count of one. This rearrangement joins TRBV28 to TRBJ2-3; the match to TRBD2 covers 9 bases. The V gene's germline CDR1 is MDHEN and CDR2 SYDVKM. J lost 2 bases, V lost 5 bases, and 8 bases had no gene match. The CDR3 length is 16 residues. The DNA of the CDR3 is TGTGCCAGCAGTCCAACCGGGACTAGCCTCACAGATACGCAGTATTTT. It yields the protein CASSPTGTSLTDTQYF. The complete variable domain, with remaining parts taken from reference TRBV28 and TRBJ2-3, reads DVKVTQSSRYLVKRTGEKVFLECVQDMDHENMFWYRQDPGLGLRLIYFSYDVKMKEKGDIPEGYSVSREKKERFSLILESASTNQTSMYLCASSPTGTSLTDTQYFGPGTRLTVL.

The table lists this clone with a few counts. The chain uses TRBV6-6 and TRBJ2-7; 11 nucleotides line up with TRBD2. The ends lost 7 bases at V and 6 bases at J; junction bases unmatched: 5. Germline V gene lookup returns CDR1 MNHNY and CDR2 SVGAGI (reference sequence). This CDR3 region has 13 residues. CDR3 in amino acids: CASTEGTSGEQYF. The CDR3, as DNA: TGTGCCAGCACAGAGGGGACTAGCGGCGAGCAGTACTTC.

CDR3 nucleotides: TGTGCCAGCAGCTCTCTCCGGCAGCCCCAGCATTTT. Translated, it gives CASSSLRQPQHF. V usage is TRBV28 and J usage is TRBJ1-5; no definite D call. The CDR3 totals 12 residues. Germline V gene sequence: CDR1 MDHEN, CDR2 SYDVKM. Trimming removed 6 bases from V and 7 bases from J, with 10 bases in between.

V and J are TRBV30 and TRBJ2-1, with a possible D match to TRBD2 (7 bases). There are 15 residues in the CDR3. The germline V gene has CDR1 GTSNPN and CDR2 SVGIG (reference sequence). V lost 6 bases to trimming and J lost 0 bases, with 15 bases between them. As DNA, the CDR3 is TGTGCCTGCTTTAGGGGGGGTAGCTCCTACAATGAGCAGTTCTTC. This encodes CACFRGGSSYNEQFF.

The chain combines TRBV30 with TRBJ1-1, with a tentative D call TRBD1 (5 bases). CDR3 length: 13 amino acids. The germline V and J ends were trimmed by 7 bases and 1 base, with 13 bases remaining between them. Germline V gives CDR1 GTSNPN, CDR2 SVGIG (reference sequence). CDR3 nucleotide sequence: TGTGCCTTAAACAGGCAACAGAACACTGAAGCTTTCTTT. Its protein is CALNRQQNTEAFF.

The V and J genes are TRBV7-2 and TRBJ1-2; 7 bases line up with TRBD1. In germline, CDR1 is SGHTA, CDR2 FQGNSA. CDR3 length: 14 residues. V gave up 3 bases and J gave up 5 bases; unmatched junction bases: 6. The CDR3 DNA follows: TGTGCCAGCAGCTTGGCGCCGGGACAGTATGGCTACACCTTC. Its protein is CASSLAPGQYGYTF.

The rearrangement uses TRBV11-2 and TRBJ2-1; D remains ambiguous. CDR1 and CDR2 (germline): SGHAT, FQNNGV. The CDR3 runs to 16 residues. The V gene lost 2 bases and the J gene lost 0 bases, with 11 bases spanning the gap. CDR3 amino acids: CASSLRSASSYNEQFF. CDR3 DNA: TGTGCCAGCAGCTTAAGAAGCGCATCCTCCTACAATGAGCAGTTCTTC.

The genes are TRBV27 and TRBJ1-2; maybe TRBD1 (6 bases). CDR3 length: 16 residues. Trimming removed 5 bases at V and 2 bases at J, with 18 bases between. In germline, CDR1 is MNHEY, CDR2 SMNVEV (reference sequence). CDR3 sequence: CASSPLRTELNYGYTF. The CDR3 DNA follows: TGTGCCAGCAGTCCTCTCCGGACAGAGTTAAACTATGGCTACACCTTC.

The CDR3 region has the DNA TGTGCCAGCAGCTTATCCACAGGGGGGGATGGCTACACCTTC. It codes for CASSLSTGGDGYTF. The chain is built from TRBV7-2 and TRBJ1-2, with TRBD1 identical over 8 bases. V dropped 2 bases and J dropped 6; count of bases not matched to a gene: 5. Germline V gene data show CDR1 as SGHTA and CDR2 as FQGNSA. CDR3 size: 14 residues.

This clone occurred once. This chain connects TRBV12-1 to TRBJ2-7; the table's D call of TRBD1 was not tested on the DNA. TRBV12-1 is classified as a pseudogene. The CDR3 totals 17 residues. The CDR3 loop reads CASSPREGDRLSYEQYF. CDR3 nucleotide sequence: TGTGCCAGCAGCCCACGTGAGGGGGACAGGCTCTCCTACGAGCAGTACTTC.

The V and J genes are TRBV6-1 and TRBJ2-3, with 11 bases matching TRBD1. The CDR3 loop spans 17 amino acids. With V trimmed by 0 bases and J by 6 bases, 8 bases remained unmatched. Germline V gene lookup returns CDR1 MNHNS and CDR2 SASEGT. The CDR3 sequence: CASSEALGQGVEDTQYF. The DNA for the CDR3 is TGTGCCAGCAGTGAAGCGTTGGGACAGGGGGTCGAGGATACGCAGTATTTT.

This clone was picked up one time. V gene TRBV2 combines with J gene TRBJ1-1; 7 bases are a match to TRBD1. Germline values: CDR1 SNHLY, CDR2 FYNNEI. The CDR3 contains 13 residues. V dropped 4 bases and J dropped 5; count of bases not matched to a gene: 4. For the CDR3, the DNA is TGTGCCAGCAGTGGACAGGGTTCTACTGAAGCTTTCTTT. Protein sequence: CASSGQGSTEAFF. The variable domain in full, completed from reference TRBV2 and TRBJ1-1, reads EPEVTQTPSHQVTQMGQEVILRCVPISNHLYFYWYRQILGQKVEFLVSFYNNEISEKSEIFDDQFSVERPDGSNFTLKIRSTKLEDSAMYFCASSGQGSTEAFFGQGTRLTVV.

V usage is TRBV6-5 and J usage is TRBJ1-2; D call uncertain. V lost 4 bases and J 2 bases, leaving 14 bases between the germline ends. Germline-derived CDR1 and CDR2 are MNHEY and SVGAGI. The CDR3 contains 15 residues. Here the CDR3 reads CASSLQTSRNYGYTF. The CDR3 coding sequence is TGTGCCAGCAGTTTACAGACAAGCCGAAACTATGGCTACACCTTC.